A single sample gave rise to the 30 T cell receptor beta chains below, sequenced in a study of cytomegalovirus exposure and HLA in healthy donors. Amplification used 60 Vbeta primers and 13 Jbeta primers. Repertoires were generated with immunoSEQ multiplex PCR, while TCRdb's copy carries only in-frame clones and drops some. This table holds about 150,000 clones, approximately 9% found once. The source material was PBMCs. These receptors were taken from a male donor in good health and CMV-seronegative.

The chain is built from TRBV19 and TRBJ1-1, with a tentative D call TRBD1 (6 bases). Germline CDR1 and CDR2: LNHDA and SQIVND (reference sequence). Trimming left V 3 bases short and J 0 bases short, with 8 bases between. The CDR3 is 14 residues long. CDR3 sequence reads: CASSIRGLNTEAFF. The CDR3 DNA reads TGTGCCAGTAGTATCAGGGGCTTGAACACTGAAGCTTTCTTT. The complete variable domain, with remaining parts taken from reference TRBV19 and TRBJ1-1, reads DGGITQSPKYLFRKEGQNVTLSCEQNLNHDAMYWYRQDPGQGLRLIYYSQIVNDFQKGDIAEGYSVSREKKESFPLTVTSAQKNPTAFYLCASSIRGLNTEAFFGQGTRLTVV.

The chain uses TRBV11-2 and TRBJ2-7; a possible D gene is TRBD1 (6 bases). CDR3 length equals 17 residues. Per germline, CDR1 SGHAT and CDR2 FQNNGV. V was pared by 0 bases and J by 0 bases, with 15 bases between. For the CDR3, the DNA is TGTGCCAGCAGCTTAGATCCAGGGGCAGGGCGCTCCTACGAGCAGTACTTC. The encoded protein is CASSLDPGAGRSYEQYF.

The gene calls are TRBV19 and TRBJ2-5; D perhaps matches TRBD2 (6 bases). Trimming stripped 4 bases from V and 1 base from J, with 7 bases between. The CDR3 totals 13 residues. Germline values: CDR1 LNHDA, CDR2 SQIVND (reference sequence). The CDR3 reads CASSTGLQETQYF. In DNA, the CDR3 is TGTGCCAGTAGTACGGGACTCCAAGAGACCCAGTACTTC.

This clone was observed a few times. V is TRBV6-5 and J is TRBJ2-7; D might be TRBD2 (5 bases). There are 14 residues in the CDR3. Between the trimmed V and J ends, which lost 6 bases and 5 bases, there was a span of 17 bases. Germline V gene sequence: CDR1 MNHEY, CDR2 SVGAGI. The CDR3: CASSRMRDFDEQYF. The CDR3 DNA reads as TGTGCCAGCAGCCGCATGAGGGATTTCGACGAGCAGTACTTC.

This clone was observed a handful of times. The CDR3 DNA sequence: TGTGCCAGCAGCCCACGGACAGGGACTAATGAGCAGTTCTTC. It translates to CASSPRTGTNEQFF. V usage is TRBV9 and J usage is TRBJ2-1; 8 bases agree with TRBD1. V trimming: 4 bases; J trimming: 7 bases; junction bases outside the gene matches: 7. Germline V lookup: CDR1 SGDLS, CDR2 YYNGEE. The CDR3 length is 14 residues. Using reference TRBV9 and TRBJ2-1 for the parts outside the CDR3, the full variable domain is DSGVTQTPKHLITATGQRVTLRCSPRSGDLSVYWYQQSLDQGLQFLIQYYNGEERAKGNILERFSAQQFPDLHSELNLSSLELGDSALYFCASSPRTGTNEQFFGPGTRLTVL.

This clone was seen only a few times. The V and J genes are TRBV4-2 and TRBJ1-5; D uncertain. CDR3 length equals 15 residues. Between the trimmed V and J ends, which lost 0 bases and 7 bases, there was a span of 13 bases. Germline loops: CDR1 LGHNA, CDR2 YNFKEQ. This chain's CDR3 is CASSQDQSLLQPQHF. CDR3 in DNA: TGTGCCAGCAGCCAAGATCAAAGCCTCCTCCAGCCCCAGCATTTT.

This clone has only a few counts. The chain links TRBV6-6 to TRBJ1-1, with 10 bases that match TRBD1. V was pared by 6 bases and J by 1 base, with 8 bases of the junction left unmatched. CDR1 is MNHNY, CDR2 SVGAGI, per germline (reference sequence). The CDR3 length is 16 residues. The CDR3 nucleotides are TGTGCCAGCAGCCCCGGGACAGGGGCGGGGAACACTGAAGCTTTCTTT. Protein: CASSPGTGAGNTEAFF.

The chain couples TRBV5-1 to TRBJ2-1; TRBD2 matches 11 bases. Germline CDR1 SGHRS, CDR2 YFSETQ. The CDR3 runs to 16 residues. V was clipped by 4 bases and J by 4 bases; unmatched bases: 7. The CDR3 spells CASSPTGTSGYNEQFF. CDR3 DNA sequence: TGCGCCAGCAGCCCCACCGGGACTAGCGGATACAATGAGCAGTTCTTC.

There are a few counts of this clone. V usage is TRBV28 and J usage is TRBJ2-7; tentatively, D is TRBD2 (6 bases). CDR1 and CDR2 from the germline V gene are MDHEN and SYDVKM. V shed 6 bases and J shed 2 bases, with 14 bases lying between them. The CDR3 spans 14 residues. This CDR3 reads CASSFSGVPYEQYF. In DNA form, the CDR3 reads TGTGCCAGCAGCTTCTCGGGGGTGCCCTACGAGCAGTACTTC.

This clone occurred a few times. V gene TRBV5-4 combines with J gene TRBJ1-1, with D unclear. Germline V gene data show CDR1 as SGHNT and CDR2 as YYREEE (reference sequence). The CDR3 spans 18 residues. The V and J ends lost 0 bases and 5 bases respectively, with 23 bases between them. The CDR3 region is CASSLDLAAGGLGTEAFF. As DNA, the CDR3 is TGTGCCAGCAGCTTGGATTTGGCGGCAGGAGGTCTGGGGACTGAAGCTTTCTTT.

The genes are TRBV14 and TRBJ1-5, with D uncertain. The CDR3 runs to 15 residues. Germline-derived CDR1 and CDR2 are SGHDN and FVKESK. The V and J ends lost 1 base and 1 base respectively, with 8 bases between them. The CDR3 nucleotides read TGTGCCAGCAGCCAAGGGGTCGGGAGCAATCAGCCCCAGCATTTT. Its protein product is CASSQGVGSNQPQHF.

This clone was detected only a few times. The genes are TRBV7-6 and TRBJ2-7; tentatively, D is TRBD2 (5 bases). Germline CDR1 reads SGHVS; CDR2 reads FNYEAQ. The CDR3 is 15 amino acids. Trimming removed 2 bases at V and 5 bases at J, with 16 bases between. The CDR3 spells CASSLYPGGRDEQYF. The CDR3 region has the DNA TGTGCCAGCAGCTTATACCCCGGAGGACGGGACGAGCAGTACTTC.

The rearrangement joins TRBV19 to TRBJ2-7; 13 bases map to TRBD2. Germline lookup yields CDR1 LNHDA and CDR2 SQIVND (reference sequence). The CDR3 runs 15 residues. J gave up 2 bases and V 5 bases, and 3 bases lay outside the gene matches. CDR3 bases: TGTGCCAGTAGTCCGGGGACTAGCGGGACCTACGAGCAGTACTTC. Translated, it gives CASSPGTSGTYEQYF.

This chain uses TRBV7-8 with TRBJ2-5, with 9 bases aligning to TRBD1. The CDR3 totals 14 residues. V shed 3 bases and J 2 bases; nucleotides not matched to a gene: 1. The V gene's germline CDR1 is SGHVS and CDR2 FQNEAQ. In DNA form, the CDR3 reads TGTGCCAGCAGCTTTGGGACAGGGCAAGAGACCCAGTACTTC. Amino acids: CASSFGTGQETQYF.

The rearrangement uses TRBV5-1 and TRBJ2-3; 15 positions agree with TRBD2. Germline CDR1 and CDR2: SGHRS and YFSETQ. Trimming took 4 bases from V and 5 from J; bases not matched to a gene: 5. The CDR3 runs to 16 residues. For the CDR3, the DNA is TGCGCCAGCAGCCCCGGACTAGCGGGGGGGGGAGATACGCAGTATTTT. This sequence encodes CASSPGLAGGGDTQYF.

The rearrangement joins TRBV18 to TRBJ1-3; D call uncertain. Germline V gene lookup returns CDR1 KGHSH and CDR2 LQKENI. The CDR3 has 18 amino acids. Trimming cost V 0 bases and J 0 bases, with 15 bases left between them. The CDR3 DNA reads TGTGCCAGCTCACCACCTTTTCTCCTCCGGGACTCTGGAAACACCATATATTTT. Protein: CASSPPFLLRDSGNTIYF.

This clone was detected a few times. This rearrangement joins TRBV21-1 to TRBJ2-1; the DNA was not used to check the table's D call, TRBD2. TRBV21-1 counts as a pseudogene. The CDR3 is made up of 18 amino acids. CDR3: CASSAPSLAGPSYNEQFF. In DNA form, the CDR3 reads TGTGCCAGCAGCGCACCTTCCTTAGCGGGTCCCTCCTACAATGAGCAGTTCTTC.

V usage is TRBV28 and J usage is TRBJ1-5; 7 bases agree with TRBD1. The CDR3 has 15 amino acids. V dropped 6 bases and J dropped 6; count of bases not matched to a gene: 11. Per the germline V gene, CDR1 is MDHEN and CDR2 is SYDVKM. CDR3 nucleotide sequence: TGTGCCAGCAGCCCTTCAACAGGGGCTGGTCAGCCCCAGCATTTT. Translating it yields CASSPSTGAGQPQHF.

The V gene is TRBV7-2, the J gene TRBJ1-4, with TRBD1 matching 10 bases. Germline V lookup: CDR1 SGHTA, CDR2 FQGNSA. V was pared by 5 bases and J by 3 bases, with 3 bases of the junction left unmatched. The CDR3 extends over 15 amino acids. The CDR3 is CASSRDRGPNEKLFF. The CDR3 bases are TGTGCCAGCAGCCGAGACAGGGGGCCTAATGAAAAACTGTTTTTT. The full variable domain, completed using reference TRBV7-2 and TRBJ1-4, is GAGVSQSPSNKVTEKGKDVELRCDPISGHTALYWYRQSLGQGLEFLIYFQGNSAPDKSGLPSDRFSAERTGGSVSTLTIQRTQQEDSAVYLCASSRDRGPNEKLFFGSGTQLSVL.

The chain has TRBV19 and TRBJ2-2; weak D call: TRBD1 (6 bases). Germline values: CDR1 LNHDA, CDR2 SQIVND (reference sequence). The CDR3 covers 17 residues. V was shortened by 0 bases and J by 0 bases, with 11 bases between the two germline ends. The CDR3 sequence is CASSIDLEGANTGELFF. CDR3 DNA: TGTGCCAGTAGTATAGATCTCGAGGGGGCGAACACCGGGGAGCTGTTTTTT.

The chain couples TRBV28 to TRBJ1-5; no clear D gene. V was cut by 5 bases and J by 2 bases, with 19 bases left in between. Looked up from germline, CDR1 is MDHEN and CDR2 is SYDVKM. CDR3 length equals 17 residues. The CDR3, as DNA: TGTGCCAGCAGTCTCATAGGGCTCGGCGGGGGCAATCAGCCCCAGCATTTT. The encoded protein is CASSLIGLGGGNQPQHF. The variable domain in full, with the rest retrieved from reference TRBV28 and TRBJ1-5, is DVKVTQSSRYLVKRTGEKVFLECVQDMDHENMFWYRQDPGLGLRLIYFSYDVKMKEKGDIPEGYSVSREKKERFSLILESASTNQTSMYLCASSLIGLGGGNQPQHFGDGTRLSIL.

Only a few counts were recorded for this clone. The chain links TRBV6-5 to TRBJ1-1; D is uncertain. The CDR3 covers 16 residues. V dropped 1 base and J dropped 4 bases, with 16 bases sitting between them. Germline V lookup: CDR1 MNHEY, CDR2 SVGAGI. The CDR3 reads CASSYWSGEGPTEAFF. The CDR3 region has the DNA TGTGCCAGCAGTTACTGGAGTGGGGAGGGCCCCACTGAAGCTTTCTTT.

This rearrangement joins TRBV28 to TRBJ2-3; 11 bases line up with TRBD2. The V and J ends lost 4 bases and 5 bases, in that order; junction bases with no gene match: 8. This CDR3 has 16 amino acids. The germline CDR1 and CDR2 sequences are MDHEN and SYDVKM. The CDR3 spells CASSSGSGRARDTQYF. The CDR3 nucleotides are TGTGCCAGCAGTTCTGGTAGCGGGAGGGCCAGAGATACGCAGTATTTT.

Concerning this clone: The junction departs from the called germline gene at one end, perhaps through a read error. The genes are TRBV19 and TRBJ2-2; 7 positions match TRBD1. In germline, CDR1 is LNHDA, CDR2 SQIVND (reference sequence). CDR3 length equals 14 residues. For the CDR3, the DNA is TGTACCAGTAGTAGGGGGCTGAACACCGGGGAGCTGTTTTTT. Translation: CTSSRGLNTGELFF.

The chain recombines TRBV7-9 with TRBJ2-1; D is undetermined. V dropped 5 bases and J dropped 7 bases, with 12 bases sitting between them. CDR3 length: 13 residues. CDR1 and CDR2 (germline): SEHNR, FQNEAQ (reference sequence). CDR3 amino acids: CASSHTTPNEQFF. DNA of the CDR3: TGTGCCAGCAGCCATACTACGCCGAATGAGCAGTTCTTC.

The rearrangement links TRBV5-4 to TRBJ2-3, with TRBD2 as a possible D gene (6 bases). V lost 0 bases to trimming and J lost 1 base, with 12 bases between them. From germline, CDR1 is SGHNT and CDR2 YYREEE (reference sequence). The length of the CDR3 is 16 residues. This CDR3 is CASSLGGGSGTDTQYF. DNA for the CDR3: TGTGCCAGCAGCTTGGGTGGAGGGTCCGGCACAGATACGCAGTATTTT.

This sequence joins TRBV7-3 and TRBJ2-2, with 7 bases aligning to TRBD1. The V gene's germline CDR1 is SGHTA and CDR2 FQGTGA. The CDR3 loop spans 15 amino acids. The trim removed 0 bases at V and 5 bases at J, leaving 3 bases unmatched. The CDR3 coding sequence is TGTGCCAGCAGCTTAACGCCGACAGGGACCGGGGAGCTGTTTTTT. Amino acid sequence: CASSLTPTGTGELFF.

J is TRBJ1-4 and V is TRBV19; 7 nucleotides match TRBD1. The CDR3 is 15 amino acids. Germline V gives CDR1 LNHDA, CDR2 SQIVND (reference sequence). Trimming took 7 bases from V and 0 from J; bases not matched to a gene: 5. CDR3 region: CASTSGTATNEKLFF. CDR3 DNA: TGTGCCAGTACCTCCGGGACAGCAACTAATGAAAAACTGTTTTTT.

This clone was seen more than once but under ten times. This chain connects TRBV4-2 to TRBJ1-4; TRBD1 is a possible D gene (5 bases). The germline V and J ends were trimmed by 0 bases and 6 bases, with 14 bases remaining between them. The CDR3 runs 16 residues. Germline-derived CDR1 and CDR2 are LGHNA and YNFKEQ. The CDR3 loop reads CASSQESWGGDEKLFF. CDR3 bases: TGTGCCAGCAGCCAAGAATCGTGGGGGGGGGATGAAAAACTGTTTTTT.

This clone was detected only a few times. The V call is TRBV11-3, the J call TRBJ2-7; the match to TRBD1 covers 7 bases. Germline trimming cut 3 bases from V and 5 bases from J; bases unmatched to any gene: 7. Germline V gene sequence: CDR1 SGHNT, CDR2 YENEEA. The length of the CDR3 is 14 residues. Here the CDR3 reads CASSFGPGTDEQYF. The CDR3 nucleotides are TGTGCCAGCAGCTTCGGCCCGGGGACAGACGAGCAGTACTTC.